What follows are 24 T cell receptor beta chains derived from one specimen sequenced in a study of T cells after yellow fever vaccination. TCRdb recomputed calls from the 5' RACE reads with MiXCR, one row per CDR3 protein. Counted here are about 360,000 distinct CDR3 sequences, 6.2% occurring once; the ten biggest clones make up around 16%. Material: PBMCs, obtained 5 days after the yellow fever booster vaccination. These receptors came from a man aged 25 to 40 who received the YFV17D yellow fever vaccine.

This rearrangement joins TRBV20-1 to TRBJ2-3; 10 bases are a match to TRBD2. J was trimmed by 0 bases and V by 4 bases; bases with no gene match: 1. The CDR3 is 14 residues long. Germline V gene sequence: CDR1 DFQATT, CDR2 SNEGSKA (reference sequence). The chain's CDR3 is CSAKLAGSTDTQYF. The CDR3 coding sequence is TGCAGTGCTAAACTAGCGGGGAGCACAGATACGCAGTATTTT.

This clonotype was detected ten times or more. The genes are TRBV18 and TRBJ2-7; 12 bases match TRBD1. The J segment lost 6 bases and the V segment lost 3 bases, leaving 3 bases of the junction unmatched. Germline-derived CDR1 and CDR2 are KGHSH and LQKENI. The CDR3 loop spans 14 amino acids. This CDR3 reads CASSPRDRGLEQYF. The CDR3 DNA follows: TGTGCCAGCTCACCGAGGGACAGGGGGCTCGAGCAGTACTTC. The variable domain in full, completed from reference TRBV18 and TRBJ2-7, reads NAGVMQNPRHLVRRRGQEARLRCSPMKGHSHVYWYRQLPEEGLKFMVYLQKENIIDESGMPKERFSAEFPKEGPSILRIQQVVRGDSAAYFCASSPRDRGLEQYFGPGTRLTVT.

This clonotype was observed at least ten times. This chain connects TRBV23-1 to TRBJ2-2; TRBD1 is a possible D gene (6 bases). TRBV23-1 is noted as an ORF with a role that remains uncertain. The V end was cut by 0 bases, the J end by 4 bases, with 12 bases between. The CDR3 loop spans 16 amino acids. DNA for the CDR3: TGCGCCAGCAGTCAATCGTCACAGGGCGGCACCGGGGAGCTGTTTTTT. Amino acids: CASSQSSQGGTGELFF.

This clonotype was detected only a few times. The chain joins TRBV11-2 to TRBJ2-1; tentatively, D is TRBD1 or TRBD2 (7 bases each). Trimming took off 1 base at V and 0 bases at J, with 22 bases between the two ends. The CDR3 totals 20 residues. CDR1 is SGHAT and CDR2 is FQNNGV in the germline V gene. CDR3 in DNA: TGTGCCAGCAGCTTAGGGGGGGGGACAGCTCTCTCGGTCTCCTACAATGAGCAGTTCTTC. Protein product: CASSLGGGTALSVSYNEQFF.

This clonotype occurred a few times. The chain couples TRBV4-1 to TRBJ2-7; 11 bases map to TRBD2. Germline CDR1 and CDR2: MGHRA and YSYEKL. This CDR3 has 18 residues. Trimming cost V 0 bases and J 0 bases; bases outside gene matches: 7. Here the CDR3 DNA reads TGCGCCAGCAGCCAAGACGTTAGCGGGAGGGTCAACTCCTACGAGCAGTACTTC. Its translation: CASSQDVSGRVNSYEQYF.

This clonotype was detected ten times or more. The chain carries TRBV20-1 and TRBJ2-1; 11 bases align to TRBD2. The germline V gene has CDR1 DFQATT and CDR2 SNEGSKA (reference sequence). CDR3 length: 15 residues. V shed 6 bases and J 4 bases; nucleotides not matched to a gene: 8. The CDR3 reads CSASRGLAEYNEQFF. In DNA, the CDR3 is TGCAGTGCATCCAGGGGACTAGCGGAGTACAATGAGCAGTTCTTC.

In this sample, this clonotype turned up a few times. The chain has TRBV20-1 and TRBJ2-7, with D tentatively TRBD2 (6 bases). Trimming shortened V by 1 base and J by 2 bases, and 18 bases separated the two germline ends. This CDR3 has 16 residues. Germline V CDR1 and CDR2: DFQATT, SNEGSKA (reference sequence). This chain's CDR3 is CSARVGTVRQPYEQYF. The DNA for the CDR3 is TGCAGTGCTAGAGTCGGGACTGTTCGACAGCCCTACGAGCAGTACTTC.

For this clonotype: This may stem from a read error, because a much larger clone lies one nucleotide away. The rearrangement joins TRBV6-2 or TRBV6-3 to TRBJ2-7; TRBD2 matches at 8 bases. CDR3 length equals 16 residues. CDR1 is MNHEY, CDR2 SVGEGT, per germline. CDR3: CASSTMTGGPPYQQYF. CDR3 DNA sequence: TGTGCCAGCAGTACTATGACGGGAGGGCCCCCCTACCAGCAGTACTTC.

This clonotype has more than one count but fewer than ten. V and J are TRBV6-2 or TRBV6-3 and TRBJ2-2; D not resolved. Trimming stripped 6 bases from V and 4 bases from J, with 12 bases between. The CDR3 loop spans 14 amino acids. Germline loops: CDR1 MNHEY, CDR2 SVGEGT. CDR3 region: CASRREFPTGELFF. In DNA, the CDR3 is TGTGCCAGCAGACGAGAATTTCCCACCGGGGAGCTGTTTTTT.

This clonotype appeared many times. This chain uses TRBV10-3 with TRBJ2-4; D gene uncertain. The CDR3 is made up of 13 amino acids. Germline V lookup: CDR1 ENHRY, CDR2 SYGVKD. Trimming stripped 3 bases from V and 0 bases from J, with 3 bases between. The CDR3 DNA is TGTGCCATCAGTGAAATAGCCAAAAACATTCAGTACTTC. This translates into CAISEIAKNIQYF.

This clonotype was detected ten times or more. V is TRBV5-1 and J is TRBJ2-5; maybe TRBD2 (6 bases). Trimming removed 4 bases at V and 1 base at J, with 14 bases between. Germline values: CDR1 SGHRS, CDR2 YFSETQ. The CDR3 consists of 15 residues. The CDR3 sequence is CASSPQLALQETQYF. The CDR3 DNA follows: TGCGCCAGCAGCCCGCAACTAGCCCTCCAAGAGACCCAGTACTTC.

DNA for the CDR3: TGTGCCAGCTTAGAGAGGTTAACGGGTGAGCAGTTCTTC. It codes for CASLERLTGEQFF. This rearrangement joins TRBV11-2 to TRBJ2-1; D is ambiguous. Germline-derived CDR1 and CDR2 are SGHAT and FQNNGV. V was trimmed by 8 bases and J by 9 bases, leaving 17 bases between them. CDR3 size: 13 residues. Complete variable domain (other parts from reference TRBV11-2 and TRBJ2-1): EAGVAQSPRYKIIEKRQSVAFWCNPISGHATLYWYQQILGQGPKLLIQFQNNGVVDDSQLPKDRFSAERLKGVDSTLKIQPAKLEDSAVYLCASLERLTGEQFFGPGTRLTVL.

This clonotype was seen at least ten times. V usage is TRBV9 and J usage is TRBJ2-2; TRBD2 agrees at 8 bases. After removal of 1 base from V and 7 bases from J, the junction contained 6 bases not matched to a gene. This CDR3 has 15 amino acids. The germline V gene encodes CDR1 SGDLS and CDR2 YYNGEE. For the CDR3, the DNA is TGTGCCAGCAGCGTAACAGCGGGAGAGGTCGGGGAGCTGTTTTTT. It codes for CASSVTAGEVGELFF.

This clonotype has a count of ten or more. Written as DNA, the CDR3 is TGTGCCAGCAGTTTGGTTGGGAGGCAGTACTTC. Protein: CASSLVGRQYF. The chain joins TRBV28 to TRBJ2-7; tentative D call: TRBD2 (5 bases). The germline CDR1 and CDR2 sequences are MDHEN and SYDVKM. Trimming took 3 bases from V and 9 from J, leaving 9 bases between them. The CDR3 has 11 residues.

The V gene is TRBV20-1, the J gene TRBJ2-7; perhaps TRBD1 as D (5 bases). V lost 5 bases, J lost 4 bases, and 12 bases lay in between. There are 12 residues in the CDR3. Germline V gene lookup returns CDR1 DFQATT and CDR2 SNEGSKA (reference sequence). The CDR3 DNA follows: TGCAGTGCTGGTCTTCGACAGTACGAGCAGTACTTC. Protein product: CSAGLRQYEQYF.

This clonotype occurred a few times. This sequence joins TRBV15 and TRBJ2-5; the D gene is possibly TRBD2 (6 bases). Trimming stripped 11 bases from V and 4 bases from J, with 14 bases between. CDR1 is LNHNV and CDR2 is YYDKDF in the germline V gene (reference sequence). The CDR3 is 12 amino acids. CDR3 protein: CAVSFGGETQYF. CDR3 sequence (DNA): TGTGCCGTCTCCTTCGGGGGAGAGACCCAGTACTTC.

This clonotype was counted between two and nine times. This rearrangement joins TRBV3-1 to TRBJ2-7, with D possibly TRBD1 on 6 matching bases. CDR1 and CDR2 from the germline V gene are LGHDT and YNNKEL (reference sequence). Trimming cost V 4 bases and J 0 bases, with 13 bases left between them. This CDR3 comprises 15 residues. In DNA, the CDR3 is TGTGCCAGCAGCCCCCGGGACAAGAGCTCCTACGAGCAGTACTTC. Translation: CASSPRDKSSYEQYF.

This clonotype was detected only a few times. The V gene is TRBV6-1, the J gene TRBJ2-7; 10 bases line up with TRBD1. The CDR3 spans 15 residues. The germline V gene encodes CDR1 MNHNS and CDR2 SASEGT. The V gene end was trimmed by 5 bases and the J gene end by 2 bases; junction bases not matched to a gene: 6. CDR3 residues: CASSRRDRGPYEQYF. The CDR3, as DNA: TGTGCCAGCAGTAGACGGGACAGGGGACCCTACGAGCAGTACTTC.

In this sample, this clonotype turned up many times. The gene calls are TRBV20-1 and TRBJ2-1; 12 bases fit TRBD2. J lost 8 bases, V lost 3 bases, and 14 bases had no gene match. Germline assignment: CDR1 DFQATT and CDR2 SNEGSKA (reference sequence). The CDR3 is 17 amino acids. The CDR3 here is CSASVLAGGPTLHEQFF. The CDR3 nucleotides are TGCAGTGCTAGTGTTCTAGCGGGAGGGCCCACCCTCCATGAGCAGTTCTTC.

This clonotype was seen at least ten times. In nucleotides, the CDR3 is TGCAGCGTTGGCATGGGAGGGGCTAACGAGCAGTACTTC. Its protein product is CSVGMGGANEQYF. This sequence joins TRBV29-1 and TRBJ2-7; 7 bases align to TRBD2. V shed 4 bases, J shed 5 bases, and the junction held 8 bases outside the gene matches. Germline values: CDR1 SQVTM, CDR2 ANQGSEA. This CDR3 has 13 residues.

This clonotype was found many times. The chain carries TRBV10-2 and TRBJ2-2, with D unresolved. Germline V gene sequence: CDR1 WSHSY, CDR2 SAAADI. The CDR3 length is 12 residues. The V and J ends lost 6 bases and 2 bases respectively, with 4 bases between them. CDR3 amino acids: CASRKNTGELFF. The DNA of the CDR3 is TGCGCCAGCAGGAAAAACACCGGGGAGCTGTTTTTT.

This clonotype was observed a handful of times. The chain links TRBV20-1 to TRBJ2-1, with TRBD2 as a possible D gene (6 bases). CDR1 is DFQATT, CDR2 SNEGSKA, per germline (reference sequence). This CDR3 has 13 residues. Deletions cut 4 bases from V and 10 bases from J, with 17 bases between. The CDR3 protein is CSAIRDFPREQFF. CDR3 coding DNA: TGCAGTGCTATCCGGGACTTCCCTAGAGAGCAGTTCTTC.

DNA for the CDR3: TGCAGTGCTAGAGTCGGGAGGCTAACCCAGTACTTC. This encodes CSARVGRLTQYF. This chain connects TRBV20-1 to TRBJ2-5, with 7 bases matching TRBD2. Per the germline V gene, CDR1 is DFQATT and CDR2 is SNEGSKA (reference sequence). The CDR3 has 12 amino acids. V lost 1 base, J lost 8 bases, and 4 bases stayed unmatched.

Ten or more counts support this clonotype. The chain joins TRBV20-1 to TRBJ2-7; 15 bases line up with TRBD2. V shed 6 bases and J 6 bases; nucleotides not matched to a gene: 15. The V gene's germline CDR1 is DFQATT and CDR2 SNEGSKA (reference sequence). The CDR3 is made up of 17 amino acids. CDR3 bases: TGCAGTGCCCCCGGACTAGCGGGAGGGCCTCAGTACTCCGAGCAGTACTTC. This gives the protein CSAPGLAGGPQYSEQYF.